What follows are 27 T cell receptor beta chains derived from one specimen sequenced in a study of shared clonotypes between healthy human individuals. This table comes from immunoSEQ multiplex PCR, and its TCRdb copy is limited to in-frame clones, with some not included. The data hold about 2 million clones, with 85% to 95% observed a single time. The sample consisted of naive CD4+ T cells sorted from blood. Subset of the sample: CD45RA+ positively selected. These receptors were taken from a man between 18 and 29 years old in good health.

A word on this clone: A much larger clone sits a single nucleotide away, making a read error possible. This chain connects TRBV19 to TRBJ1-2; D uncertain. This CDR3 contains 14 residues. V was pared by 5 bases and J by 6 bases, with 16 bases between. Germline CDR1 reads LNHDA; CDR2 reads SQIVND (reference sequence). The CDR3 DNA reads TGTGCCAGTAGTGCCCCGGGCAGGCTTAATGGCTACACCTTC. This translates into CASSAPGRLNGYTF.

The chain carries TRBV5-4 and TRBJ2-7; TRBD2 agrees at 7 bases. The germline V gene has CDR1 SGHNT and CDR2 YYREEE (reference sequence). The CDR3 is made up of 15 amino acids. J lost 0 bases, V lost 5 bases, and 8 bases had no gene match. The CDR3 reads CASSRGGETSYEQYF. The CDR3 DNA is TGTGCCAGCAGTCGTGGGGGGGAGACCTCCTACGAGCAGTACTTC.

Of note for this clone: The identical CDR3 is also encoded by other nucleotide sequences in the sample. V usage is TRBV5-1 and J usage is TRBJ1-3; D unclear. V lost 0 bases and J lost 0, with 7 bases in between. The CDR3 totals 15 residues. Germline V gene lookup returns CDR1 SGHRS and CDR2 YFSETQ. CDR3 protein: CASSLAGLSGNTIYF. The CDR3 nucleotides are TGCGCCAGCAGCTTGGCCGGGCTCTCTGGAAACACCATATATTTT.

In regard to this clone: The same CDR3 can be traced to other DNA sequences in this sample. J is TRBJ2-2 and V is TRBV7-2, with D unclear. The length of the CDR3 is 14 residues. V was pared by 2 bases and J by 4 bases, with 8 bases between. The germline CDR1 and CDR2 sequences are SGHTA and FQGNSA. The DNA of the CDR3 is TGTGCCAGCAGCTTACGGATGGCCACCGGGGAGCTGTTTTTT. Its protein is CASSLRMATGELFF.

This sequence joins TRBV28 and TRBJ1-1; no clear D. This CDR3 is 11 amino acids long. Trimming took off 7 bases at V and 3 bases at J, with 6 bases between the two ends. Germline values: CDR1 MDHEN, CDR2 SYDVKM. CDR3 sequence reads: CASKGYTEAFF. The CDR3 region has the DNA TGTGCCAGCAAGGGATACACTGAAGCTTTCTTT.

As regards this clone: The sample has other DNA sequences that encode this CDR3 too. The chain recombines TRBV19 with TRBJ1-2; a possible D gene is TRBD1 (6 bases). The CDR3 has 13 amino acids. Germline V gives CDR1 LNHDA, CDR2 SQIVND (reference sequence). V lost 6 bases and J lost 2, with 10 bases in between. The CDR3 DNA reads TGTGCCAGTAGACTCGACAGGAACTATGGCTACACCTTC. Protein: CASRLDRNYGYTF.

The J gene is TRBJ2-2, the V gene TRBV11-3; TRBD1 matches at 11 bases. Looked up from germline, CDR1 is SGHNT and CDR2 is YENEEA. The CDR3 has 17 residues. V lost 5 bases to trimming and J lost 3 bases; unmatched junction nucleotides: 8. The CDR3 loop is CASSTGDRGSDTGELFF. CDR3 nucleotides: TGTGCCAGCAGCACCGGGGACAGGGGGTCCGACACCGGGGAGCTGTTTTTT. The full variable domain, its missing parts supplied by reference TRBV11-3 and TRBJ2-2, is EAGVVQSPRYKIIEKKQPVAFWCNPISGHNTLYWYLQNLGQGPELLIRYENEEAVDDSQLPKDRFSAERLKGVDSTLKIQPAELGDSAVYLCASSTGDRGSDTGELFFGEGSRLTVL.

V gene TRBV5-1 combines with J gene TRBJ1-1; 11 bases match TRBD1. The CDR3 loop spans 14 amino acids. Germline V gene lookup returns CDR1 SGHRS and CDR2 YFSETQ. The J segment lost 5 bases and the V segment lost 7 bases, leaving 7 bases of the junction unmatched. The CDR3 nucleotides read TGCGCCAGCTTCCGGACAGGGGGCGCGACTGAAGCTTTCTTT. Residues: CASFRTGGATEAFF.

This clone came up once. The chain links TRBV7-2 to TRBJ2-3, with 9 bases matching TRBD2. The CDR3 is 15 amino acids. Unmatched junction bases numbered 5, after V lost 5 bases and J lost 2 bases. CDR1 and CDR2 (germline): SGHTA, FQGNSA. CDR3 nucleotide sequence: TGTGCCAGCAGCCCGCTAGCGGGGATCACAGATACGCAGTATTTT. It codes for CASSPLAGITDTQYF.

The table lists this clone with a count of one. V is TRBV7-2 and J is TRBJ2-5; D might be TRBD1 or TRBD2, each matching 5 bases. Germline V gene data show CDR1 as SGHTA and CDR2 as FQGNSA. This CDR3 spans 13 amino acids. V lost 2 bases to trimming and J lost 8 bases, with 12 bases between them. The CDR3, as DNA: TGTGCCAGCAGCTTAAAGGGACGGGTAACCCAGTACTTC. This translates into CASSLKGRVTQYF.

This chain uses TRBV11-2 with TRBJ2-7; TRBD1 matches at 11 bases. Germline CDR1 is SGHAT and CDR2 is FQNNGV. Trimming removed 0 bases from V and 7 bases from J; junction bases left unmatched: 5. This CDR3 is built from 15 residues. Here the CDR3 reads CASSLDRTGGDEQYF. DNA of the CDR3: TGTGCCAGCAGCTTAGATCGGACAGGGGGCGATGAGCAGTACTTC.

V gene TRBV5-1 combines with J gene TRBJ1-3; D is perhaps TRBD1 (5 bases). From germline, CDR1 is SGHRS and CDR2 YFSETQ. The CDR3 spans 17 residues. The V end was cut by 4 bases, the J end by 0 bases, with 17 bases between. Here the CDR3 reads CASSLMGLQVSGNTIYF. In nucleotides, the CDR3 is TGCGCCAGCAGCCTAATGGGACTGCAAGTCTCTGGAAACACCATATATTTT.

This clone was seen a handful of times. The sample contains more than one DNA sequence encoding this CDR3. The rearrangement links TRBV10-3 to TRBJ2-5, with a possible D match to TRBD2 (6 bases). V dropped 6 bases and J dropped 4 bases, with 12 bases sitting between them. Looked up from germline, CDR1 is ENHRY and CDR2 is SYGVKD. The CDR3 consists of 13 residues. The CDR3 sequence: CAIRGGIGETQYF. The DNA of the CDR3 is TGTGCCATCAGGGGGGGAATCGGAGAGACCCAGTACTTC.

The rearrangement joins TRBV5-1 to TRBJ2-7; 8 positions agree with TRBD1. Germline V gives CDR1 SGHRS, CDR2 YFSETQ. The ends lost 4 bases at V and 2 bases at J; junction bases unmatched: 8. This CDR3 is 15 amino acids long. CDR3 sequence (DNA): TGCGCCAGCAGCCCGCACGGGACAGGCGCCTACGAGCAGTACTTC. Its protein product is CASSPHGTGAYEQYF.

The chain links TRBV28 to TRBJ1-1, with TRBD1 identical over 8 bases. V gave up 6 bases and J gave up 11 bases; unmatched junction bases: 8. Germline CDR1 is MDHEN and CDR2 is SYDVKM. This CDR3 spans 12 amino acids. The DNA of the CDR3 is TGTGCCAGCAGCTTAAGACAGGGGTGGGCTTTCTTT. This sequence encodes CASSLRQGWAFF.

The rearrangement joins TRBV5-1 to TRBJ2-2, with D perhaps being TRBD1 or TRBD2 (5 bases each). V dropped 2 bases and J dropped 1 base, with 12 bases sitting between them. The CDR3 is made up of 16 amino acids. Germline values: CDR1 SGHRS, CDR2 YFSETQ. The CDR3 sequence: CASSFDRDGNTGELFF. DNA of the CDR3: TGCGCCAGCAGCTTCGATCGGGACGGGAACACCGGGGAGCTGTTTTTT.

The chain joins TRBV28 to TRBJ1-1; D not certain. Looked up from germline, CDR1 is MDHEN and CDR2 is SYDVKM. The CDR3 totals 12 residues. V shed 8 bases and J shed 10 bases, with 17 bases lying between them. CDR3 in amino acids: CASYPPHGGAFF. DNA for the CDR3: TGTGCCAGCTACCCTCCCCATGGTGGAGCTTTCTTT.

This chain uses TRBV6-1 with TRBJ2-2, with D possibly matching TRBD1 (6 bases). Germline V gene lookup returns CDR1 MNHNS and CDR2 SASEGT. The CDR3 spans 15 residues. With 8 bases removed from V and 4 bases from J, the gap between germline ends came to 17 bases. This CDR3 reads CASSQQGRTTGELFF. CDR3 DNA: TGTGCCAGCTCTCAGCAGGGGCGGACCACCGGGGAGCTGTTTTTT.

The genes are TRBV19 and TRBJ1-6; D might be TRBD1 (5 bases). The CDR3 covers 17 residues. CDR1 and CDR2 from the germline V gene are LNHDA and SQIVND (reference sequence). Trimming took 4 bases from V and 5 from J, leaving 18 bases between them. The CDR3 DNA reads TGTGCCAGTAGTACGGTGTATGGGGCTGCCGATAATTCACCCCTCCACTTT. This translates into CASSTVYGAADNSPLHF.

The chain recombines TRBV5-1 with TRBJ1-6; TRBD1 matches 7 bases. The length of the CDR3 is 15 residues. The junction had 8 bases not matched to a gene; V was cut back by 7 bases and J by 4 bases. Germline assignment: CDR1 SGHRS and CDR2 YFSETQ. CDR3 nucleotides: TGCGCCAGCTGCCCGGGGGGACAGTATAATTCACCCCTCCACTTT. This gives the protein CASCPGGQYNSPLHF.

About this clone: Other DNA sequences of this sample code for an identical CDR3. The genes are TRBV30 and TRBJ2-1; TRBD2 aligns across 8 bases. Germline V gives CDR1 GTSNPN, CDR2 SVGIG (reference sequence). This CDR3 is 15 amino acids long. Losses at the gene ends were 0 bases for V and 7 bases for J; bases not matched to a gene: 8. Here the CDR3 reads CAWSVRAGVGNEQFF. The DNA for the CDR3 is TGTGCCTGGAGTGTCCGAGCGGGAGTAGGGAATGAGCAGTTCTTC.

This sequence joins TRBV14 and TRBJ2-7; 12 bases match TRBD2. This CDR3 contains 17 residues. In germline, CDR1 is SGHDN, CDR2 FVKESK. Germline trimming cut 1 base from V and 3 bases from J; bases unmatched to any gene: 7. The CDR3 DNA sequence: TGTGCCAGCAGCCAAGGGACAACTAGCGGGGGGCTCTACGAGCAGTACTTC. Protein sequence: CASSQGTTSGGLYEQYF.

The genes are TRBV5-4 and TRBJ1-2; 9 nucleotides agree with TRBD1. The CDR3 has 14 amino acids. The V segment lost 4 bases and the J segment 4 bases; nucleotides outside the gene matches: 5. The germline V gene encodes CDR1 SGHNT and CDR2 YYREEE (reference sequence). CDR3 sequence (DNA): TGTGCCAGCAGCGGTGGACAGGGGAGCTATGGCTACACCTTC. Translating it yields CASSGGQGSYGYTF.

This clone is a singleton in its sample. The rearrangement links TRBV11-2 to TRBJ1-2; D perhaps matches TRBD1 (5 bases). The length of the CDR3 is 15 residues. V dropped 1 base and J dropped 4 bases, with 13 bases sitting between them. CDR1 and CDR2 (germline): SGHAT, FQNNGV. The CDR3 DNA sequence: TGTGCCAGCAGCTTAGCTGGGACTGAGCGCTATGGCTACACCTTC. Translation: CASSLAGTERYGYTF.

The V and J genes are TRBV6-1 and TRBJ2-7; 12 nucleotides agree with TRBD1. This CDR3 region has 15 residues. J lost 2 bases, V lost 6 bases, and 5 bases had no gene match. Germline CDR1 is MNHNS and CDR2 is SASEGT. CDR3 sequence: CASRGGQGAAYEQYF. CDR3 bases: TGTGCCAGCAGGGGGGGACAGGGGGCGGCCTACGAGCAGTACTTC.

The chain couples TRBV4-1 to TRBJ1-2; the D gene is possibly TRBD1 (5 bases). Germline V gene data show CDR1 as MGHRA and CDR2 as YSYEKL. The CDR3 has 16 residues. With 1 base removed from V and 5 bases from J, the gap between germline ends came to 17 bases. CDR3 sequence: CASSQVGQGRGYGYTF. The CDR3 nucleotides read TGCGCCAGCAGCCAAGTCGGGCAGGGAAGGGGATATGGCTACACCTTC.

The rearrangement joins TRBV12-2 to TRBJ2-2; the table's D call of TRBD1 was not tested on the DNA. TRBV12-2 counts as a pseudogene. The length of the CDR3 is 16 residues. The CDR3 sequence is CASRSHEPQGTGELFF. DNA for the CDR3: TGTGCAAGTCGCTCCCATGAACCGCAGGGGACCGGGGAGCTGTTTTTT.